This TCR beta chain came from a study of T cells in Graves' hyperthyroidism and ophthalmopathy. Template material for amplifying TCR beta CDR3 regions consisted of RNA transcripts. Primed by the HTBI set, a first-round RT-PCR was run on the TCR CDR3. TCRdb recomputed calls from the multiplex PCR reads with MiXCR, one row per CDR3 protein. The sample lists almost 500,000 distinct CDR3 sequences; under 25% were seen once. Patients were excluded for uncontrolled infection, other autoimmune disease, pregnancy or lactation. Between the trimmed V and J ends, which lost 0 bases and 3 bases, there was a span of 8 bases. The CDR3 contains 14 residues. The germline V gene encodes CDR1 DFQATT and CDR2 SNEGSKA (reference sequence).

The receptor was isolated from a woman between 70 and 85 years old with Graves' ophthalmopathy. The sample consisted of blood. This chain uses TRBV20-1 with TRBJ2-2; no firm D call. Here the CDR3 reads CSARDTGYTGELFF. As DNA, the CDR3 is TGCAGTGCTAGAGATACGGGCTACACCGGGGAGCTGTTTTTT.